One and the same sample provided the 18 T cell receptor beta chains below, sequenced in a study of long-term antiretroviral therapy in people with HIV. The libraries were made with immunoSEQ v3.0 at survey level. Clones were sequenced by immunoSEQ multiplex PCR, and TCRdb holds only the in-frame ones, with some missing. The sample has some 19,000 clones, about four fifths seen once. The input for sequencing was unsorted PBMCs, taken 0.9 years after starting antiretroviral therapy. These receptors all stem from a man between 18 and 29 years old with HIV.

The chain is built from TRBV28 and TRBJ2-1, with D tentatively TRBD2 (6 bases). The V end lost 8 bases, the J end lost 5 bases, and 19 bases lay between the germline ends. Per the germline V gene, CDR1 is MDHEN and CDR2 is SYDVKM. This CDR3 has 15 amino acids. Here the CDR3 DNA reads TGTGCCAGCGGACCCTTGGGACTTTTCAACAATGAGCAGTTCTTC. It specifies CASGPLGLFNNEQFF. Drawing the rest from reference TRBV28 and TRBJ2-1, the complete variable domain is DVKVTQSSRYLVKRTGEKVFLECVQDMDHENMFWYRQDPGLGLRLIYFSYDVKMKEKGDIPEGYSVSREKKERFSLILESASTNQTSMYLCASGPLGLFNNEQFFGPGTRLTVL.

V usage is TRBV25-1 and J usage is TRBJ2-1, with 8 bases that match TRBD2. J lost 6 bases, V lost 6 bases, and 1 base had no gene match. CDR3 size: 12 residues. CDR1 is MGHDK, CDR2 SYGVNS, per germline. The CDR3, as DNA: TGTGCCAGCAGACGGGGGGGCAATGAGCAGTTCTTC. Translating gives CASRRGGNEQFF.

This chain uses TRBV6-4 with TRBJ2-3; 7 bases are a match to TRBD1. CDR1 is MRHNA and CDR2 is SNTAGT in the germline V gene. The CDR3 has 14 amino acids. V was clipped by 6 bases and J by 3 bases; unmatched bases: 6. The CDR3 DNA follows: TGTGCCAGCAGGGATGACAGGGAGACAGATACGCAGTATTTT. It translates to CASRDDRETDTQYF.

The chain has TRBV10-3 and TRBJ1-1; D unresolved. Per germline, CDR1 ENHRY and CDR2 SYGVKD. V lost 2 bases, J lost 3 bases, and 7 bases lay in between. The CDR3 runs to 13 residues. As DNA, the CDR3 is TGTGCCATCAGTGAGACCGAATACACTGAAGCTTTCTTT. Translating gives CAISETEYTEAFF.

The table lists this clone with a few counts. The chain is built from TRBV4-1 and TRBJ2-7, with 7 bases lining up with TRBD1. The V and J ends lost 1 base and 1 base, in that order; junction bases with no gene match: 10. This CDR3 contains 17 residues. Germline V gene data show CDR1 as MGHRA and CDR2 as YSYEKL. CDR3 residues: CASSQVQQGSGSYEQYF. CDR3 bases: TGCGCCAGCAGCCAAGTCCAACAGGGGTCTGGGTCCTACGAGCAGTACTTC.

This rearrangement joins TRBV5-1 to TRBJ2-5, with 7 bases aligning to TRBD1. This CDR3 has 14 residues. Germline V gene sequence: CDR1 SGHRS, CDR2 YFSETQ. The V gene end was trimmed by 0 bases and the J gene end by 3 bases; junction bases not matched to a gene: 2. The CDR3 reads CASSLGQGKETQYF. The CDR3 coding sequence is TGCGCCAGCAGCTTGGGACAGGGTAAAGAGACCCAGTACTTC.

CDR3 sequence: CATKGGGSETGELFF. CDR3 bases: TGTGCCACCAAAGGGGGAGGTTCGGAGACCGGGGAGCTGTTTTTT. The rearrangement uses TRBV27 and TRBJ2-2; possibly TRBD1 or TRBD2 for D (6 bases each). V was trimmed by 10 bases and J by 5 bases, leaving 20 bases between them. Germline V gene sequence: CDR1 MNHEY, CDR2 SMNVEV (reference sequence). The CDR3 is 15 amino acids.

The chain joins TRBV10-2 to TRBJ2-5; D uncertain. The V gene's germline CDR1 is WSHSY and CDR2 SAAADI. Trimming pared 5 bases from V and 2 bases from J, leaving 15 bases between. The CDR3 extends over 15 amino acids. The CDR3 reads CASSHSTQGQETQYF. In nucleotides, the CDR3 is TGCGCCAGCAGTCATTCGACTCAAGGGCAAGAGACCCAGTACTTC.

The rearrangement joins TRBV11-2 to TRBJ1-1, with D perhaps TRBD1 (6 bases). The V end lost 1 base, the J end lost 4 bases, and 22 bases lay between the germline ends. The CDR3 runs to 18 residues. Germline V gene data show CDR1 as SGHAT and CDR2 as FQNNGV. In DNA form, the CDR3 reads TGTGCCAGCAGCTTAGCAACCGTTCATAAGGGGGATCCCACTGAAGCTTTCTTT. Its translation is CASSLATVHKGDPTEAFF.

The J gene is TRBJ2-1, the V gene TRBV7-2; D assignment may be TRBD1 or TRBD2 (5 bases each). The CDR3 totals 15 residues. Per the germline V gene, CDR1 is SGHTA and CDR2 is FQGNSA. V lost 5 bases and J 4 bases, leaving 15 bases between the germline ends. CDR3 region: CASSPGLGEYNEQFF. Written as DNA, the CDR3 is TGTGCCAGCAGCCCAGGACTGGGGGAGTACAATGAGCAGTTCTTC.

This clone was observed a handful of times. The chain recombines TRBV29-1 with TRBJ1-5, with D possibly TRBD1 on 5 matching bases. This CDR3 contains 12 residues. The germline V gene encodes CDR1 SQVTM and CDR2 ANQGSEA. DNA for the CDR3: TGCCCCGTGACGGGGGGAAGTCAGCCCCAGCATTTT. This translates into CPVTGGSQPQHF.

This chain connects TRBV23-1 to TRBJ2-2, with TRBD2 matching over 7 bases. Being an ORF, TRBV23-1 has a function that is uncertain. V trimming: 4 bases; J trimming: 1 base; junction bases outside the gene matches: 18. This CDR3 has 20 residues. The CDR3 region has the DNA TGCGCCAGCAGTCCCGGGGGGTTTACTTCGTCGGCAGTGAACACCGGGGAGCTGTTTTTT. Amino acid sequence: CASSPGGFTSSAVNTGELFF.

This clone was observed a single time. This chain uses TRBV30 with TRBJ2-7; 7 bases align to TRBD1. This CDR3 is built from 17 residues. In germline, CDR1 is GTSNPN, CDR2 SVGIG (reference sequence). The junction had 15 bases not matched to a gene; V was cut back by 4 bases and J by 0 bases. CDR3 region: CAWNPGTVKKGSYEQYF. The CDR3 DNA sequence: TGTGCCTGGAACCCCGGGACAGTTAAAAAAGGCTCCTACGAGCAGTACTTC.

The chain combines TRBV19 with TRBJ2-2; D is uncertain. V dropped 4 bases and J dropped 6 bases, with 12 bases sitting between them. The CDR3 totals 14 residues. The V gene's germline CDR1 is LNHDA and CDR2 SQIVND (reference sequence). The DNA for the CDR3 is TGTGCCAGTAGTACCTACGATGTCCCCGGGGAGCTGTTTTTT. Its translation: CASSTYDVPGELFF.

The J gene is TRBJ1-3, the V gene TRBV28; D not resolved. The germline CDR1 and CDR2 sequences are MDHEN and SYDVKM. This CDR3 is 14 amino acids long. V dropped 3 bases and J dropped 0 bases, with 6 bases sitting between them. The DNA for the CDR3 is TGTGCCAGCAGTTTTAGTAGCTCTGGAAACACCATATATTTT. Translation: CASSFSSSGNTIYF.

The chain joins TRBV7-9 to TRBJ2-7; 8 bases are a match to TRBD1. CDR1 is SEHNR, CDR2 FQNEAQ, per germline (reference sequence). Trimming removed 2 bases from V and 6 bases from J; junction bases left unmatched: 3. The CDR3 spans 13 residues. The DNA for the CDR3 is TGTGCCAGCAGCTTACAGGGGGCAGGCGAGCAGTACTTC. Translating gives CASSLQGAGEQYF.

The sample holds one count of this clone. CDR3 residues: CASSLRQGTEAFF. The CDR3 bases are TGTGCCAGCAGTTTAAGACAGGGGACTGAAGCTTTCTTT. The genes are TRBV28 and TRBJ1-1; 8 nucleotides agree with TRBD1. Germline values: CDR1 MDHEN, CDR2 SYDVKM. The CDR3 length is 13 residues. V dropped 2 bases and J dropped 5; count of bases not matched to a gene: 1.

V usage is TRBV5-6 and J usage is TRBJ1-1; TRBD1 aligns across 9 bases. CDR3 size: 14 residues. J was trimmed by 6 bases and V by 2 bases; bases with no gene match: 5. Germline CDR1 and CDR2: SGHDT and YYEEEE. As DNA, the CDR3 is TGTGCCAGCAGCTTACAGGGGGCGCGGCCTGAAGCTTTCTTT. Translation: CASSLQGARPEAFF.